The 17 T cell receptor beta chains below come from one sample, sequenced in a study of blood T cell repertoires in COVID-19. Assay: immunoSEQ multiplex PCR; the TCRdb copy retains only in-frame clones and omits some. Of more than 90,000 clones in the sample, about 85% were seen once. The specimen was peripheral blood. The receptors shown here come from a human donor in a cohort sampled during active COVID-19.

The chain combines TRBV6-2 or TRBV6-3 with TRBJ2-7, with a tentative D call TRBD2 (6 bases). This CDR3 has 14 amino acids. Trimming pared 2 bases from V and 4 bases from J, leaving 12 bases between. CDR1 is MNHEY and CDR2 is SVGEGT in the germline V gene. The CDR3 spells CASSYGMGGYEQYF. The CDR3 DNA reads TGTGCCAGCAGTTACGGGATGGGGGGTTACGAGCAGTACTTC.

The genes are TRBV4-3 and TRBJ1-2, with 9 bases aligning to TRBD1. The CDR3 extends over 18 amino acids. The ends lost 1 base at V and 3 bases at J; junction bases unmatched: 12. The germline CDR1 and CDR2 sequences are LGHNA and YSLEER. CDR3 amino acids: CASSQGNRGRGVDYGYTF. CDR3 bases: TGCGCCAGCAGCCAAGGAAACAGGGGGCGCGGGGTTGACTATGGCTACACCTTC.

This CDR3 reads CASSAQGAADTGELFF. The CDR3 DNA is TGTGCCAGCAGCGCACAGGGGGCCGCGGACACCGGGGAGCTGTTTTTT. The chain combines TRBV9 with TRBJ2-2; TRBD1 aligns across 9 bases. The germline V gene encodes CDR1 SGDLS and CDR2 YYNGEE. The CDR3 contains 16 residues. V shed 3 bases, J shed 3 bases, and the junction held 6 bases outside the gene matches.

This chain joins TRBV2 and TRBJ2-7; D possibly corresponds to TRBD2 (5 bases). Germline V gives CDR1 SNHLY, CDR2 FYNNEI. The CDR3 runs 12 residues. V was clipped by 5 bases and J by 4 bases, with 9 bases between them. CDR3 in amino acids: CASSPTGYEQYF. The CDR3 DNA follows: TGTGCCAGCAGTCCTACGGGATACGAGCAGTACTTC. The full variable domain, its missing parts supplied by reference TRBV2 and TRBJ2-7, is EPEVTQTPSHQVTQMGQEVILRCVPISNHLYFYWYRQILGQKVEFLVSFYNNEISEKSEIFDDQFSVERPDGSNFTLKIRSTKLEDSAMYFCASSPTGYEQYFGPGTRLTVT.

The CDR3 spells CASSYSRGQVAGYTF. The CDR3, as DNA: TGTGCCAGCAGTTACTCGAGGGGACAGGTGGCTGGCTACACCTTC. The chain combines TRBV6-2 or TRBV6-3 with TRBJ1-2, with TRBD1 matching over 8 bases. The ends lost 0 bases at V and 7 bases at J; junction bases unmatched: 7. This CDR3 has 15 residues. Germline values: CDR1 MNHEY, CDR2 SVGEGT.

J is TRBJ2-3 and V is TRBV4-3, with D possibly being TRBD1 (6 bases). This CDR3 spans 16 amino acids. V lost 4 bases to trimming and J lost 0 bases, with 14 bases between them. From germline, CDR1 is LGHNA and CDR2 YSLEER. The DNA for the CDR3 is TGCGCCAGCAGCCGGCAAGGGGGTCCTAGCACAGATACGCAGTATTTT. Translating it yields CASSRQGGPSTDTQYF.

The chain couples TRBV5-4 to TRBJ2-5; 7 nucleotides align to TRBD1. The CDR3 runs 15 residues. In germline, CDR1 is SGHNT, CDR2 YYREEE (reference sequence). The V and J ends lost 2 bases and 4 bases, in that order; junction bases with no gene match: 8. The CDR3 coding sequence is TGTGCCAGCAGCTTCCTACAGGGGCTGGGAGAGACCCAGTACTTC. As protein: CASSFLQGLGETQYF. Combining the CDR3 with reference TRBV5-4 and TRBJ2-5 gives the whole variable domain ETGVTQSPTHLIKTRGQQVTLRCSSQSGHNTVSWYQQALGQGPQFIFQYYREEENGRGNFPPRFSGLQFPNYSSELNVNALELDDSALYLCASSFLQGLGETQYFGPGTRLLVL.

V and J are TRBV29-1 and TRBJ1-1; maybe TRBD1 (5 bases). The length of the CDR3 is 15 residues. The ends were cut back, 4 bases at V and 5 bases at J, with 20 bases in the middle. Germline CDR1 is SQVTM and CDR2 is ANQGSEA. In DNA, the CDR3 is TGCAGCGTTGGGCTGCGGGGCGGCCGAGGGACTGAAGCTTTCTTT. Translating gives CSVGLRGGRGTEAFF.

The CDR3 reads CASSFHRQSEAFF. The CDR3 DNA is TGTGCCAGCAGCTTCCACCGACAGTCTGAAGCTTTCTTT. The rearrangement uses TRBV7-2 and TRBJ1-1; D is perhaps TRBD1 (5 bases). Trimming removed 3 bases at V and 6 bases at J, with 11 bases between. The CDR3 extends over 13 amino acids. CDR1 and CDR2 from the germline V gene are SGHTA and FQGNSA.

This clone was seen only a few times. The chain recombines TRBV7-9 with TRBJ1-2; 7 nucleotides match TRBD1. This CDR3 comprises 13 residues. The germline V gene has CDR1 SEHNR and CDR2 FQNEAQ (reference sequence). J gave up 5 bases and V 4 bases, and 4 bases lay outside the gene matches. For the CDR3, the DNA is TGTGCCAGCAGCTCCACAGGGGAGTATGGCTACACCTTC. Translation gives CASSSTGEYGYTF.

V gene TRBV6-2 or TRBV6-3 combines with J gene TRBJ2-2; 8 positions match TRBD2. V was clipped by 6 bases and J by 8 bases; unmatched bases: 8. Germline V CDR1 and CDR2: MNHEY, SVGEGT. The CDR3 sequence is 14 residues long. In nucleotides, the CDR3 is TGTGCCAGCAGCGGGACTAGGGGAGGAGGGGAGCTGTTTTTT. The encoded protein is CASSGTRGGGELFF.

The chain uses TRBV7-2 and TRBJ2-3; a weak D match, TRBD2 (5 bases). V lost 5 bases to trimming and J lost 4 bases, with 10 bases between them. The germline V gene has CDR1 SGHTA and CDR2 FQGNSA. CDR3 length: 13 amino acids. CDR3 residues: CASSPSSSDTQYF. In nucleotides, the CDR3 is TGTGCCAGCAGCCCTTCTAGCTCAGATACGCAGTATTTT.

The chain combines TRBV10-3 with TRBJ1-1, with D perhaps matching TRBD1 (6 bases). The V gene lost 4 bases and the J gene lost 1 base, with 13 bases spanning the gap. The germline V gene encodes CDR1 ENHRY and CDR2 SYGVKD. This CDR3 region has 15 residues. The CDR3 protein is CAISGGQGPNTEAFF. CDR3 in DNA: TGTGCCATCAGTGGGGGGCAGGGGCCGAACACTGAAGCTTTCTTT.

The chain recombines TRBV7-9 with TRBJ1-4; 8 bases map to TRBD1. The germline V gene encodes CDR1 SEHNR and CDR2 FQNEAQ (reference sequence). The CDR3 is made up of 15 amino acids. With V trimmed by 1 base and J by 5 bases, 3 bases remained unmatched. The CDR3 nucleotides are TGTGCCAGCAGCTTAGACAGGGGGAAGAATGAAAAACTGTTTTTT. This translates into CASSLDRGKNEKLFF.

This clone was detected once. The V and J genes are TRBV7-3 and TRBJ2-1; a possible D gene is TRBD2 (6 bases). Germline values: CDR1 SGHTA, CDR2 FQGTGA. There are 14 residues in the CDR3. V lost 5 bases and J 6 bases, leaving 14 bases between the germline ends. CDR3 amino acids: CASSNSGALNEQFF. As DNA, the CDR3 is TGTGCCAGCAGCAATAGCGGAGCACTCAATGAGCAGTTCTTC.

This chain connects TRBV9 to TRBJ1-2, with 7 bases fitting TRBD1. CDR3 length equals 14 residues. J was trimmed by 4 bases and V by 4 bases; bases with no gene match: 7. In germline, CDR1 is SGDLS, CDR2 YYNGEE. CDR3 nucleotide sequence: TGTGCCAGCAGCCCAGCGGACAGGAGCTATGGCTACACCTTC. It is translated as CASSPADRSYGYTF.

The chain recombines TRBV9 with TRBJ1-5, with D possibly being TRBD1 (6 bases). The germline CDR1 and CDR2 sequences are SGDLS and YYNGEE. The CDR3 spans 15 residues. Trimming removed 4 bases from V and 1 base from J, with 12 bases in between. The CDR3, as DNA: TGTGCCAGCAGCATAACAGGGACGAGCAATCAGCCCCAGCATTTT. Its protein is CASSITGTSNQPQHF.